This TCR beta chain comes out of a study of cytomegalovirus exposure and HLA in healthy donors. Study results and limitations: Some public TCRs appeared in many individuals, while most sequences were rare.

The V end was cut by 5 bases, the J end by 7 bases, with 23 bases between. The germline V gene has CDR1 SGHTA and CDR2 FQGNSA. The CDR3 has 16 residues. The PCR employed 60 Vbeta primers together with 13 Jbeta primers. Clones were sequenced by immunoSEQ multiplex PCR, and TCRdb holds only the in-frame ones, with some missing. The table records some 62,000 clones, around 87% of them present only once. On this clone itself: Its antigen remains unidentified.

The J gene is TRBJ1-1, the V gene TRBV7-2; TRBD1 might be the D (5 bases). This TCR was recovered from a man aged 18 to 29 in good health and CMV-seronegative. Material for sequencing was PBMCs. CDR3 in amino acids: CASSPGWGRGFFEAFF. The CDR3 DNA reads TGTGCCAGCAGCCCCGGGTGGGGAAGGGGTTTCTTTGAAGCTTTCTTT. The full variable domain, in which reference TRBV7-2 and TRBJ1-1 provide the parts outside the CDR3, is GAGVSQSPSNKVTEKGKDVELRCDPISGHTALYWYRQSLGQGLEFLIYFQGNSAPDKSGLPSDRFSAERTGGSVSTLTIQRTQQEDSAVYLCASSPGWGRGFFEAFFGQGTRLTVV.